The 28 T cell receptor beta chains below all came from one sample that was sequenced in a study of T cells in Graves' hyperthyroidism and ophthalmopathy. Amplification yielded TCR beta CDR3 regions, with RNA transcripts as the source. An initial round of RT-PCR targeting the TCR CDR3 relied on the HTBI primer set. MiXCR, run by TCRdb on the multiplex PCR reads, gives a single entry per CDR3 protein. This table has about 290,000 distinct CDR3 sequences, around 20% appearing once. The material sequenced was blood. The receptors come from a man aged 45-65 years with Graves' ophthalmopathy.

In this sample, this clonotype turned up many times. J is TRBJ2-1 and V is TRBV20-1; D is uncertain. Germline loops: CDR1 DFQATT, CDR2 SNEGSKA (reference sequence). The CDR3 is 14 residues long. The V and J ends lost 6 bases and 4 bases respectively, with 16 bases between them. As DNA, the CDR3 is TGCAGTGCCCCCCCTCTATCCCCTTACAATGAGCAGTTCTTC. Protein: CSAPPLSPYNEQFF.

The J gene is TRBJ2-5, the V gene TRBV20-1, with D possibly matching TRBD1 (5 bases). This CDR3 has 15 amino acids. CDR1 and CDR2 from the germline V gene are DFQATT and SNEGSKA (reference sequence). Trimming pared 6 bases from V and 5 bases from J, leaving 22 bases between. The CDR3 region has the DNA TGCAGTGCCCCCCCCAGTCTCCAGGGTGGCGAGACCCAGTACTTC. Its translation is CSAPPSLQGGETQYF.

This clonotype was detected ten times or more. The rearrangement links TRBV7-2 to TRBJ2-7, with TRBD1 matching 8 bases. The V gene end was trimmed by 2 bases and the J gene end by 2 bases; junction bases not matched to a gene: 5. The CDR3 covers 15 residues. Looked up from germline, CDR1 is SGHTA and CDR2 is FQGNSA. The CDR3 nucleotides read TGTGCCAGCAGCTTAAACCCGGGACAGGCCTACGAGCAGTACTTC. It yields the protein CASSLNPGQAYEQYF.

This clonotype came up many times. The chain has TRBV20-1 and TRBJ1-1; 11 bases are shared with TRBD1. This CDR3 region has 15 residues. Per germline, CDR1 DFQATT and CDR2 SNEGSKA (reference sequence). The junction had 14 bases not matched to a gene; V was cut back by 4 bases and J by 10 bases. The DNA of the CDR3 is TGCAGTGCTACCCTTCAGGGACAGGGGGATTCACGAGCTTTCTTT. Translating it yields CSATLQGQGDSRAFF.

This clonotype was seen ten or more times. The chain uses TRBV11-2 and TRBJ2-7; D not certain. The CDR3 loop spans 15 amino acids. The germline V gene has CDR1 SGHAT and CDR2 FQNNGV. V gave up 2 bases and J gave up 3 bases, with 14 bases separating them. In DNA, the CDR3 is TGTGCCAGCAGCTTAATGAGCGCGAGAAACTACGAGCAGTACTTC. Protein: CASSLMSARNYEQYF.

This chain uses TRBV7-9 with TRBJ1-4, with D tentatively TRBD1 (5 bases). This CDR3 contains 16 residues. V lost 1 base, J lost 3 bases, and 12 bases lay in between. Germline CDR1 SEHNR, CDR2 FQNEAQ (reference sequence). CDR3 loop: CASSLGGSGPNEKLFF. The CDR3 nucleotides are TGTGCCAGCAGCTTAGGGGGGTCGGGGCCTAATGAAAAACTGTTTTTT.

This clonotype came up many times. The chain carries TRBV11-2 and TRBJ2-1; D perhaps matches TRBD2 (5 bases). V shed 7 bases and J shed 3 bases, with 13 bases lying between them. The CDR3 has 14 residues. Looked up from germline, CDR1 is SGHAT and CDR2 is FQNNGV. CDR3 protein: CASNPSAGYNEQFF. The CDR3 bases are TGTGCCAGCAACCCTTCGGCGGGCTACAATGAGCAGTTCTTC.

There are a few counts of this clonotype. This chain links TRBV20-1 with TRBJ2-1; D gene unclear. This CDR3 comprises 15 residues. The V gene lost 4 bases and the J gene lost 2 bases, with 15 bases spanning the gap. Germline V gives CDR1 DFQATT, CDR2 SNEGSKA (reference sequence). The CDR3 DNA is TGCAGTGCTAAGAGCGTTAAAGGTACCTACAATGAGCAGTTCTTC. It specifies CSAKSVKGTYNEQFF.

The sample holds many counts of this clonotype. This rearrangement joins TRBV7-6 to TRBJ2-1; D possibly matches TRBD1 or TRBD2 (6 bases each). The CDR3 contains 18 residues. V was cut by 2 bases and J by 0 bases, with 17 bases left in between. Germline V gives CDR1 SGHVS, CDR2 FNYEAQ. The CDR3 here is CASSLRGPSLSSYNEQFF. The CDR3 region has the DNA TGTGCCAGCAGCTTACGGGGGCCTTCTCTTAGCTCCTACAATGAGCAGTTCTTC. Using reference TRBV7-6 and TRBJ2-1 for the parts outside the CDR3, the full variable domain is GAGVSQSPRYKVTKRGQDVALRCDPISGHVSLYWYRQALGQGPEFLTYFNYEAQQDKSGLPNDRFSAERPEGSISTLTIQRTEQRDSAMYRCASSLRGPSLSSYNEQFFGPGTRLTVL.

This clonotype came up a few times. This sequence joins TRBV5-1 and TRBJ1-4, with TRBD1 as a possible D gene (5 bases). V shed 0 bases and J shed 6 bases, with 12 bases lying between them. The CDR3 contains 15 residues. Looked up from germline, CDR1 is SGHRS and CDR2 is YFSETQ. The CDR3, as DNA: TGCGCCAGCAGCTTGGCCCCGGGGGTAGATGAAAAACTGTTTTTT. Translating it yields CASSLAPGVDEKLFF.

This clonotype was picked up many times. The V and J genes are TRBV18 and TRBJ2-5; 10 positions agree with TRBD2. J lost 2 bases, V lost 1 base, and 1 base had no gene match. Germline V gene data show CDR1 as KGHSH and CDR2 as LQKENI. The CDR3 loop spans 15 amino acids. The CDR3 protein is CASSPRAGGQETQYF. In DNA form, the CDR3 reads TGTGCCAGCTCACCACGAGCGGGAGGGCAAGAGACCCAGTACTTC.

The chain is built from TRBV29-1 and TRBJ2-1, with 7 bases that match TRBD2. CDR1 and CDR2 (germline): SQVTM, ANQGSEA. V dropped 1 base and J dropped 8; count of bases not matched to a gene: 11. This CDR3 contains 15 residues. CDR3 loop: CSVEVLAAVLDEQFF. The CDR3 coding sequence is TGCAGCGTTGAAGTCCTAGCGGCCGTGCTGGATGAGCAGTTCTTC.

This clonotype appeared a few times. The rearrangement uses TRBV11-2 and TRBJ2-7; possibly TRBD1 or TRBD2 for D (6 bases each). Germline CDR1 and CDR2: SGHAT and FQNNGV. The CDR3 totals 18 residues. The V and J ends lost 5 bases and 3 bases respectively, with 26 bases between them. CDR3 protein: CASSRKTGSKERVYEQYF. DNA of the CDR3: TGTGCCAGCAGCAGGAAAACAGGGTCAAAGGAGCGGGTCTACGAGCAGTACTTC.

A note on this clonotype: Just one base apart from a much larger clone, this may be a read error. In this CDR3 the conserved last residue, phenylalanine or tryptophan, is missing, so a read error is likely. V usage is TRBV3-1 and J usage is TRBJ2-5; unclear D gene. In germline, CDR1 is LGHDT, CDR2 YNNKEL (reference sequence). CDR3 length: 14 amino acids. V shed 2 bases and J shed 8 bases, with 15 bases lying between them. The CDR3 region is CASSQSGPRDTQYL. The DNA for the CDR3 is TGTGCCAGCAGCCAATCGGGCCCAAGAGATACCCAGTACCTC.

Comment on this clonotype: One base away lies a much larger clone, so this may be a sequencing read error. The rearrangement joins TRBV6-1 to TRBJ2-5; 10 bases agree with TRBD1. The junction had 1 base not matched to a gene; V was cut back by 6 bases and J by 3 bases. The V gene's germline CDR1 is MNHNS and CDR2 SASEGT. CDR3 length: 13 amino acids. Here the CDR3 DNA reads TGTGCCAGCAGCGGGACAGGGGAAGAGACCCAGTACTTC. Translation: CASSGTGEETQYF.

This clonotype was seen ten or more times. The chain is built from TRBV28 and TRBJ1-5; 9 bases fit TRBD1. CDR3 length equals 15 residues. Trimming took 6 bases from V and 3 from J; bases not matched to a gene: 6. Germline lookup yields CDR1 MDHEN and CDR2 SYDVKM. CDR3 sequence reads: CASRPNRGPNQPQHF. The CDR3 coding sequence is TGTGCCAGCAGACCAAACAGGGGGCCCAATCAGCCCCAGCATTTT.

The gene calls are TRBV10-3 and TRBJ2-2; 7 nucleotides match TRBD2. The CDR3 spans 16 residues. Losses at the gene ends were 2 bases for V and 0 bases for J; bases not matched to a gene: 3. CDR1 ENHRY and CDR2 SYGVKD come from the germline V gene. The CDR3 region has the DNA TGTGCCATCAGTGAGAGCGGGATCGCGAACACCGGGGAGCTGTTTTTT. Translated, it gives CAISESGIANTGELFF.

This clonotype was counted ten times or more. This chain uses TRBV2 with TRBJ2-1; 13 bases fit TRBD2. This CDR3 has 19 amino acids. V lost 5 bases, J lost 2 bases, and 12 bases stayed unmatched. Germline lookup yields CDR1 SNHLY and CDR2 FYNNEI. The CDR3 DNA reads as TGTGCCAGCAGTCCACTAACTAGCGGGAGGGATACGCCCTACAATGAGCAGTTCTTC. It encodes CASSPLTSGRDTPYNEQFF.

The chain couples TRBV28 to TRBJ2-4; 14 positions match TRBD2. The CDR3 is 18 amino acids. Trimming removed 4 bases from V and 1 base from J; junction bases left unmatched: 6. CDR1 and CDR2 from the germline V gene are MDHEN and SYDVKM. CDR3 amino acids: CASSSVGLAGVAKNIQYF. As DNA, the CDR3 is TGTGCCAGCAGTTCCGTGGGACTAGCGGGAGTGGCCAAAAACATTCAGTACTTC.

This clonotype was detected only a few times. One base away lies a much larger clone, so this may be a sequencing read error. The CDR3 here is CASSEMDTGSYGQYF. CDR3 coding DNA: TGTGCCAGCAGTGAAATGGATACCGGATCCTACGGGCAGTACTTC. This chain connects TRBV2 to TRBJ2-7; no firm D call. The CDR3 runs 15 residues. Germline V gives CDR1 SNHLY, CDR2 FYNNEI.

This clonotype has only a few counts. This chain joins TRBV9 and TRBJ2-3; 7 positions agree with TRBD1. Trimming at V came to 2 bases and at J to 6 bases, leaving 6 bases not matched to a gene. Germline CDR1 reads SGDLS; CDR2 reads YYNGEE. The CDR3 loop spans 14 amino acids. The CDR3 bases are TGTGCCAGCAGCGTGGGGACAGAAGGGGATACGCAGTATTTT. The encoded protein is CASSVGTEGDTQYF. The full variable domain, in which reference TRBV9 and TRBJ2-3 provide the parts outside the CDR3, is DSGVTQTPKHLITATGQRVTLRCSPRSGDLSVYWYQQSLDQGLQFLIQYYNGEERAKGNILERFSAQQFPDLHSELNLSSLELGDSALYFCASSVGTEGDTQYFGPGTRLTVL.

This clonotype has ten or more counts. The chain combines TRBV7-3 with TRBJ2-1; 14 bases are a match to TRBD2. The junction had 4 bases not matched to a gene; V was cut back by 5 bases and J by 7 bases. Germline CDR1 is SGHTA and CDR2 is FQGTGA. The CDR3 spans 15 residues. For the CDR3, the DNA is TGTGCCAGCAGCCCGGGACTAGCGGGGGCAAATGAGCAGTTCTTC. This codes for CASSPGLAGANEQFF.

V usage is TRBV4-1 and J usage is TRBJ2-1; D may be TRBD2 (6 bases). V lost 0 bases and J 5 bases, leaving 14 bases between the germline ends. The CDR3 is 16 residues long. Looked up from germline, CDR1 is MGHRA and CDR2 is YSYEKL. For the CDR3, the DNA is TGCGCCAGCAGCCAAGATCAGCCGACTAGAAACAATGAGCAGTTCTTC. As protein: CASSQDQPTRNNEQFF.

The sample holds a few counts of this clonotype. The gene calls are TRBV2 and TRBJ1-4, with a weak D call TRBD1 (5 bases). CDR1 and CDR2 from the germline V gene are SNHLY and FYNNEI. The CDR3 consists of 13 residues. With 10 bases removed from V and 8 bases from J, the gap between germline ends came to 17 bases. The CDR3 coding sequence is TGTGCCACCCAAAGGGACCCGCGCGAAAAACTGTTTTTT. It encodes CATQRDPREKLFF.

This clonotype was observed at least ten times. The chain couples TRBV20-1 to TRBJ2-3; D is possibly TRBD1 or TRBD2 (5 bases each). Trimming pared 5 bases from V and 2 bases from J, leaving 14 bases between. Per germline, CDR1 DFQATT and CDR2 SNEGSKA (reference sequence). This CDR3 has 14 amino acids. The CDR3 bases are TGCAGTGCTCGACCTTCCGGGGCCACAGATACGCAGTATTTT. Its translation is CSARPSGATDTQYF.

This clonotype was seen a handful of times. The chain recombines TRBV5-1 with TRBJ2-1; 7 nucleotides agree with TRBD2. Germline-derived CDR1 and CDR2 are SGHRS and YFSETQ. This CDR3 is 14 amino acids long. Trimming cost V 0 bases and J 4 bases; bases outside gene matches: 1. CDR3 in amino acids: CASSLDGRYNEQFF. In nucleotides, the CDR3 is TGCGCCAGCAGCTTGGACGGGAGGTACAATGAGCAGTTCTTC.

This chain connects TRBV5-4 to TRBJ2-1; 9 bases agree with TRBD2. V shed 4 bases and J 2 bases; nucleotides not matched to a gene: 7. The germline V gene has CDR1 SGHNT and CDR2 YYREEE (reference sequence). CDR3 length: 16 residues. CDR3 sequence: CASSPSTSGTYNEQFF. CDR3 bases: TGTGCCAGCAGCCCGTCGACTAGCGGTACCTACAATGAGCAGTTCTTC.

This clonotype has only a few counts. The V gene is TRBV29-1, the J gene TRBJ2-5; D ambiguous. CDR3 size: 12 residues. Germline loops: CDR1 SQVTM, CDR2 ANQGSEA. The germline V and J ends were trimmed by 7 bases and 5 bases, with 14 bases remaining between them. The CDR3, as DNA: TGCAGCGCATTGCTAGGGTGGGAGACCCAGTACTTC. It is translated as CSALLGWETQYF.